Listed below are T cell receptor beta chains from one sample, sequenced in a study of cytomegalovirus exposure and HLA in healthy donors. Sequencing used immunoSEQ multiplex PCR; TCRdb keeps in-frame clones, though not all of them. The sample contains 99,000 or so clones, approximately 84% of which appear only once. The specimen sequenced was PBMCs. The receptor set was obtained from a male donor in good health and CMV-seronegative. Both conserved end residues are part of each CDR3. A D gene is named only where the DNA matches it firmly. Where a row states a size, it is once, few, many or the class of an expanded clone; other rows omit it.

V gene	D gene	clone size	J gene	CDR3 DNA	CDR3 protein
TRBV27	.	.	TRBJ1-4	TGTGCCAGCAGTTTCGGAGGGGCTAATGAAAAACTGTTTTTT	CASSFGGANEKLFF
TRBV19	.	.	TRBJ2-3	TGTGCCAGTAATACCCCGGTGGGCACAGATACGCAGTATTTT	CASNTPVGTDTQYF
TRBV2	TRBD2	.	TRBJ2-1	TGTGCCAGCAGCACTCTAGCGGGAGACTACAATGAGCAGTTCTTC	CASSTLAGDYNEQFF
TRBV4-3	.	.	TRBJ1-1	TGCGCCAGCAGCCCCTCCCGGGGAGGGTTGCATGAAGCTTTCTTT	CASSPSRGGLHEAFF
TRBV10-3	TRBD1	.	TRBJ1-2	TGTGCCATCAGTGAGCAGACCGGGACAGGCCCCTATGGCTACACCTTC	CAISEQTGTGPYGYTF
TRBV7-2	.	.	TRBJ1-6	TGTGCCAGCAAGGAACAGGCCCTTAATTCACCCCTCCACTTT	CASKEQALNSPLHF
TRBV28	.	.	TRBJ2-2	TGTGCCAGCAGCCACCTGGGGGGAGGGGGCACCGGGGAGCTGTTTTTT	CASSHLGGGGTGELFF
TRBV6-4	TRBD2	.	TRBJ2-1	TGTGCCAGCAGTGCTAGCGGGACCTACAATGAGCAGTTCTTC	CASSASGTYNEQFF
TRBV6-1	.	.	TRBJ2-7	TGTGCCAGCACTGCAGGGGCGCTCTACGAGCAGTACTTC	CASTAGALYEQYF
TRBV7-3	TRBD1	.	TRBJ2-2	TGTGCCAGCACCTGGACAGGGGGAACCGGGGAGCTGTTTTTT	CASTWTGGTGELFF
TRBV29-1	TRBD1	few	TRBJ2-7	TGCAGCGTTGAAGAAGGGGGACAGGGGAGCTCCGAGCAGTACTTC	CSVEEGGQGSSEQYF
TRBV30	.	.	TRBJ1-3	TGTGCCTGGCTGCTGGGGGGGTATGGAAACACCATATATTTT	CAWLLGGYGNTIYF
TRBV16	.	.	TRBJ2-2	TGTGCCAGCAGCCAATCGGGTGGACAGACGAACACCGGGGAGCTGTTTTTT	CASSQSGGQTNTGELFF
TRBV19	.	.	TRBJ2-7	TGTGCCAGTAGTTACAGACCAGGGGACTACGAGCAGTACTTC	CASSYRPGDYEQYF
TRBV4-1	TRBD2	.	TRBJ2-2	TGCGCCAGCAGCCATCCAGGACTAGCGGGAGGGGTGGGGTTAGCCGGGGAGCTGTTTTTT	CASSHPGLAGGVGLAGELFF
TRBV5-4	.	few	TRBJ1-4	TGTGCCAGCAGCCGGGGAGGGACAACTAATGAAAAACTGTTTTTT	CASSRGGTTNEKLFF
TRBV5-8	.	.	TRBJ1-1	TGTGCCAGCAGCTTGTGGGGGCGCGGGACTGAAGCTTTCTTT	CASSLWGRGTEAFF
TRBV25-1	TRBD2	.	TRBJ2-3	TGTGCCAGCAGTGATTTTAGCGGGAGCGGCACAGATACGCAGTATTTT	CASSDFSGSGTDTQYF
TRBV18	TRBD1	.	TRBJ1-5	TGTGCCAGCTCACCATGGCGGGACAGAAGTGCTCCATCTCAGTTGCCCCGGGGGCCCCAGCATTTT	CASSPWRDRSAPSQLPRGPQHF
TRBV5-1	TRBD2	.	TRBJ2-2	TGCGCCAGCAGCTCCAATAGCGGGACGGGCACCGGGGAGCTGTTTTTT	CASSSNSGTGTGELFF
TRBV6-1	.	.	TRBJ2-6	TGTGCCAGCAGTGAATTAGGAGGTTCTGGGGCCAACGTCCTGACTTTC	CASSELGGSGANVLTF
TRBV15	TRBD1	.	TRBJ1-1	TGTGCCACCAGCGGAGGACAGGGGGTCACTGAAGCTTTCTTT	CATSGGQGVTEAFF
TRBV29-1	TRBD2	.	TRBJ2-4	TGCAGCGTTGGCGGGAGTGTTAAAAACATTCAGTACTTC	CSVGGSVKNIQYF
TRBV29-1	.	.	TRBJ2-5	TGCAGCGTGACAGTTCAAGAGACCCAGTACTTC	CSVTVQETQYF
TRBV25-1	TRBD1	.	TRBJ2-7	TGTGCCAGCAGTGAATACCCGACAGGGTCCTCCTACGAGCAGTACTTC	CASSEYPTGSSYEQYF
TRBV25-1	.	few	TRBJ1-2	TGTGCCAGCAGTGAATCCGCAGACTCTAACTATGGCTACACCTTC	CASSESADSNYGYTF
TRBV10-3	TRBD2	.	TRBJ2-5	TGTGCCATTTCACCGTCGAGGGAGGGTAAAGAGACCCAGTACTTC	CAISPSREGKETQYF
TRBV7-3	.	.	TRBJ1-1	TGTGCCAGCAGCTTAATGCCAGGGACTACTGAAGCTTTCTTT	CASSLMPGTTEAFF
TRBV7-9	.	.	TRBJ1-2	TGTTCCAGCAGCTTAGTTAGCGGCTACACCTTC	CSSSLVSGYTF
TRBV10-3	TRBD1	.	TRBJ2-3	TGTGCCGCCGGCGGGACAGGGAGCCCAGATACGCAGTATTTT	CAAGGTGSPDTQYF
TRBV5-1	.	.	TRBJ2-7	TGCGCCAGCCGTCCGGACGGGGCCTACGAGCAGTACTTC	CASRPDGAYEQYF
TRBV4-2	.	.	TRBJ1-2	TGTGCCAGCAGCCGTACAACAGGTTCGCACAGTGGCTACACCTTC	CASSRTTGSHSGYTF
TRBV6-6	TRBD1	once	TRBJ2-1	TGTGCCAGCAGTTTGCCGGGACAGCGAATCTACAATGAGCAGTTCTTC	CASSLPGQRIYNEQFF
TRBV19	.	.	TRBJ2-2	TGTGCCAGTACCCCGGCGACAGCCCCCACCGGGGAGCTGTTTTTT	CASTPATAPTGELFF
TRBV15	TRBD1	.	TRBJ2-1	TGTGCCACCAGCAGAGAGGACTTTCCGGGACAGGGGAGGAATGAGCAGTTCTTC	CATSREDFPGQGRNEQFF
TRBV19	.	.	TRBJ1-5	TGTGCCAGTAGTATCTCGCGGGGTACCGCTCAGCCCCAGCATTTT	CASSISRGTAQPQHF
TRBV5-6	TRBD1	once	TRBJ1-2	TGTGCCAGCAGCTTGGTCGGCCAGGGGGGAACAGGCTACACCTTC	CASSLVGQGGTGYTF
TRBV10-3	TRBD1	few	TRBJ1-5	TGTGCCATCAGTGAAAGGACAGGGAATAGCAATCAGCCCCAGCATTTT	CAISERTGNSNQPQHF
TRBV6-1	.	once	TRBJ1-4	TGTGCCAGCAGTGAAGCGCGGGCCGATGTGGAAAAACTGTTTTTT	CASSEARADVEKLFF
TRBV5-5	.	.	TRBJ2-2	TGTGCCAGCAGCTTATTCCGGGACCCAGGGGTCGGGGAGCTGTTTTTT	CASSLFRDPGVGELFF
TRBV28	TRBD1	.	TRBJ2-5	TGTGCCAGCAGTCGTCGACAGGGGCAAGAGACCCAGTACTTC	CASSRRQGQETQYF
TRBV4-3	TRBD2	.	TRBJ2-1	TGCGCCAGCAGCCAAGGCGCTAGCGGGTACGGTGAGCAGTTCTTC	CASSQGASGYGEQFF
TRBV2	TRBD2	.	TRBJ2-7	TGTGCCAGCAGGACTAGCGAAACCTACGAGCAGTACTTC	CASRTSETYEQYF
TRBV7-9	TRBD1	.	TRBJ2-7	TGTGCCAGCAGCCCTCCCGGCGACAGGGCCTCCTACGAGCAGTACTTC	CASSPPGDRASYEQYF
TRBV7-2	.	.	TRBJ2-7	TGTGCCAGCAGCTGGCAGACTAGTCGGGAGCAGTACTTC	CASSWQTSREQYF
TRBV6-6	TRBD2	.	TRBJ2-5	TGTGCCAGCAGTAAACTAGCGGGAGGGCCACCAGAGACCCAGTACTTC	CASSKLAGGPPETQYF
TRBV7-2	TRBD2	.	TRBJ2-5	TGTGCCAGCAGCTTAGGCCCGGCGGGGGTCCAAGAGACCCAGTACTTC	CASSLGPAGVQETQYF
TRBV9	.	once	TRBJ2-7	TGTGCCAGCAGCGTAGGGGGGCAGAGCTCCTACGAGCAGTACTTC	CASSVGGQSSYEQYF
TRBV4-2	.	few	TRBJ1-1	TGTGCCAGCAGCCAATGGGGGATAGGGACAACGAACACTGAAGCTTTCTTT	CASSQWGIGTTNTEAFF
TRBV15	.	.	TRBJ2-7	TGTGCCACCAGCAGTGAGGGACTTTACGAGCAGTACTTC	CATSSEGLYEQYF
TRBV7-6	TRBD1	few	TRBJ2-2	TGTGCCAGCAGCCCGGTCAGGACAGGGGGCGCGATTGACGGGGAGCTGTTTTTT	CASSPVRTGGAIDGELFF
TRBV12-5	TRBD2	once	TRBJ2-1	TGTGCTAGTGGTTCCCGGACTAGCCTCTACAATGAGCAGTTCTTC	CASGSRTSLYNEQFF
TRBV27	TRBD2	.	TRBJ2-3	TGTGCCAGCAGTTTCACTAGCGGGAGCTTCCATACGCAGTATTTT	CASSFTSGSFHTQYF
TRBV7-2	.	once	TRBJ1-2	TGTGCCAGCAGCTCCGCCGCAGGGGAGAATGGCTACACCTTC	CASSSAAGENGYTF
TRBV11-2	TRBD1	.	TRBJ1-1	TGTGCCAGCAGCTCCGACAGGGATACTGAAGCTTTCTTT	CASSSDRDTEAFF
TRBV5-4	TRBD2	.	TRBJ2-2	TGTGCCAGCAGCTTGCCGCGGACTAGCGGGAGGAACTACACCGGGGAGCTGTTTTTT	CASSLPRTSGRNYTGELFF
TRBV5-8	.	.	TRBJ2-3	TGTGCCAGCAAGACTCGCCGGAGCACAGATACGCAGTATTTT	CASKTRRSTDTQYF
TRBV10-3	.	.	TRBJ2-7	TGTGCCATCAGTGAGCGAAGCGCGATAGCCCACGAGCAGTACTTC	CAISERSAIAHEQYF
TRBV28	TRBD1	.	TRBJ1-4	TGTGCCAGCAGCACCCCCGACAGGGGTGCTAATGAAAAACTGTTTTTT	CASSTPDRGANEKLFF